Following are 27 T cell receptor beta chains from one sample sequenced in a study of T cell repertoires in cytomegalovirus infection. No antigen has been assigned to these receptors. TCRdb analysed the reads with MiXCR anew, one entry per CDR3 protein. Here the sample spans 380,000 or so distinct CDR3 sequences, about 34% being singletons. The material sequenced was cultured PBMCs, taken from culture after CMV antigen stimulation. Receptor source: a human donor in good health (CMV status not recorded). Some clones in this sample may be carry-over from other donors' samples.

The V gene is TRBV5-6, the J gene TRBJ2-5; 7 bases map to TRBD2. The ends lost 4 bases at V and 7 bases at J; junction bases unmatched: 13. The CDR3 covers 15 residues. Germline-derived CDR1 and CDR2 are SGHDT and YYEEEE. CDR3 protein: CASSLVRDGEGTQYF. For the CDR3, the DNA is TGTGCCAGCAGCCTCGTCCGGGACGGGGAGGGGACCCAGTACTTC.

The V and J genes are TRBV7-3 and TRBJ2-5; possibly TRBD2 for D (5 bases). The V end lost 6 bases, the J end lost 3 bases, and 17 bases lay between the germline ends. The CDR3 runs 15 residues. The germline V gene has CDR1 SGHTA and CDR2 FQGTGA. CDR3 sequence: CASSSQFTGKETQYF. Here the CDR3 DNA reads TGTGCCAGCAGTTCCCAGTTTACCGGGAAAGAGACCCAGTACTTC.

This clonotype was observed many times. The chain couples TRBV7-2 to TRBJ2-3; 9 positions agree with TRBD2. This CDR3 is built from 17 residues. J was trimmed by 6 bases and V by 2 bases; bases with no gene match: 12. Germline lookup yields CDR1 SGHTA and CDR2 FQGNSA. For the CDR3, the DNA is TGTGCCAGCAGCTTAAGCGTAGCGGGAGAGGAGGGCGATACGCAGTATTTT. It is translated as CASSLSVAGEEGDTQYF.

CDR3 nucleotides: TGCAGTGGGGGGCGGAAGGAAGAGACCCAGTACTTC. This gives the protein CSGGRKEETQYF. This chain links TRBV20-1 with TRBJ2-5, with a possible D match to TRBD1 (6 bases). The CDR3 sequence is 12 residues long. From germline, CDR1 is DFQATT and CDR2 SNEGSKA (reference sequence). V was shortened by 7 bases and J by 3 bases, with 12 bases between the two germline ends.

The chain employs TRBV5-6 and TRBJ2-3, with TRBD2 matching 11 bases. The CDR3 extends over 14 amino acids. V lost 3 bases and J lost 6; bases outside the gene matches: 3. In germline, CDR1 is SGHDT, CDR2 YYEEEE. CDR3 protein: CASSSPSGRDTQYF. The CDR3 nucleotides read TGTGCCAGCAGCTCCCCTAGCGGGAGGGATACGCAGTATTTT.

This clonotype came up many times. The CDR3 loop is CASSARESYNEQFF. The CDR3 bases are TGTGCCAGCAGCGCAAGGGAGTCCTACAATGAGCAGTTCTTC. The gene calls are TRBV7-2 and TRBJ2-1; TRBD2 might be the D (5 bases). V was clipped by 5 bases and J by 1 base, with 9 bases between them. Looked up from germline, CDR1 is SGHTA and CDR2 is FQGNSA. This CDR3 spans 14 amino acids.

This chain uses TRBV18 with TRBJ1-1; a possible D gene is TRBD1 (5 bases). V lost 3 bases to trimming and J lost 7 bases, with 15 bases between them. The CDR3 is made up of 14 amino acids. The germline gives CDR1 KGHSH, CDR2 LQKENI. The CDR3 region has the DNA TGTGCCAGCTCACCGGACATCGGGAGGGATGAAGCTTTCTTT. Protein product: CASSPDIGRDEAFF. Full variable domain (missing parts from reference TRBV18 and TRBJ1-1): NAGVMQNPRHLVRRRGQEARLRCSPMKGHSHVYWYRQLPEEGLKFMVYLQKENIIDESGMPKERFSAEFPKEGPSILRIQQVVRGDSAAYFCASSPDIGRDEAFFGQGTRLTVV.

This clonotype was seen a handful of times. The rearrangement links TRBV7-9 to TRBJ1-5; 11 nucleotides agree with TRBD1. V gave up 1 base and J gave up 6 bases; unmatched junction bases: 2. Looked up from germline, CDR1 is SEHNR and CDR2 is FQNEAQ (reference sequence). The CDR3 runs to 15 residues. The CDR3, as DNA: TGTGCCAGCAGCTTAGGGACAGGGGGCCTTCAGCCCCAGCATTTT. This codes for CASSLGTGGLQPQHF.

This clonotype came up a few times. Here the CDR3 DNA reads TGTGCCAGCAGCTCGCGACAGGGGCTCGGCTACACCTTC. Protein: CASSSRQGLGYTF. J is TRBJ1-2 and V is TRBV7-2; 8 bases fit TRBD1. The J segment lost 8 bases and the V segment lost 4 bases, leaving 6 bases of the junction unmatched. Germline values: CDR1 SGHTA, CDR2 FQGNSA. This CDR3 region has 13 residues.

V is TRBV7-2 and J is TRBJ2-1, with 13 bases aligning to TRBD2. This CDR3 is built from 12 residues. V gave up 3 bases and J gave up 14 bases; unmatched junction bases: 1. Looked up from germline, CDR1 is SGHTA and CDR2 is FQGNSA. The CDR3 nucleotides are TGTGCCAGCAGCTTCGGACTAGCGGGAGAGTTCTTC. Translating it yields CASSFGLAGEFF.

This sequence joins TRBV28 and TRBJ2-1, with D unresolved. Germline V gives CDR1 MDHEN, CDR2 SYDVKM. The germline V and J ends were trimmed by 3 bases and 0 bases, with 9 bases remaining between them. The CDR3 totals 15 residues. For the CDR3, the DNA is TGTGCCAGCAGTTTGCAGCTGAGCTCCTACAATGAGCAGTTCTTC. Protein product: CASSLQLSSYNEQFF.

This clonotype has more than one count but fewer than ten. J is TRBJ2-5 and V is TRBV20-1, with 11 bases lining up with TRBD2. The CDR3 contains 17 residues. Germline trimming cut 6 bases from V and 4 bases from J; bases unmatched to any gene: 16. CDR1 is DFQATT and CDR2 is SNEGSKA in the germline V gene (reference sequence). The CDR3 region is CSAPYLRGLAGGETQYF. The DNA for the CDR3 is TGCAGTGCCCCTTACCTTAGGGGTCTAGCGGGAGGAGAGACCCAGTACTTC.

The chain recombines TRBV6-2 or TRBV6-3 with TRBJ2-7; D possibly corresponds to TRBD1 (8 bases). The CDR3 has 13 amino acids. V lost 8 bases and J 3 bases, leaving 14 bases between the germline ends. In germline, CDR1 is MNHEY, CDR2 SVGEGT. In DNA form, the CDR3 reads TGTGCCAGCGGAACAGGGGGGGGCTACGAGCAGTACGTC. Its translation is CASGTGGGYEQYV.

The genes are TRBV6-6 and TRBJ2-5; the D call may be TRBD1 or TRBD2 (6 bases each). Trimming took off 2 bases at V and 5 bases at J, with 15 bases between the two ends. CDR1 and CDR2 (germline): MNHNY, SVGAGI (reference sequence). The CDR3 has 15 amino acids. The CDR3 loop is CASSYDVRGQETQYF. The DNA for the CDR3 is TGTGCCAGCAGTTACGATGTTCGGGGGCAGGAGACCCAGTACTTC.

J is TRBJ2-5 and V is TRBV7-9; D gene ambiguous. The CDR3 has 14 amino acids. V was cut by 4 bases and J by 1 base, with 10 bases left in between. Germline CDR1 and CDR2: SEHNR and FQNEAQ (reference sequence). CDR3 loop: CASSSRLLQETQYF. The CDR3 bases are TGTGCCAGCAGCTCAAGACTCCTCCAAGAGACCCAGTACTTC.

The chain couples TRBV4-1 to TRBJ2-1; TRBD2 is a possible D gene (7 bases). The CDR3 is 16 amino acids. Germline V gives CDR1 MGHRA, CDR2 YSYEKL. V dropped 2 bases and J dropped 8 bases, with 19 bases sitting between them. The CDR3 sequence is CASSQRGEGGGDEQFF. The CDR3 region has the DNA TGCGCCAGCAGCCAACGGGGGGAGGGGGGGGGCGATGAGCAGTTCTTC.

This clonotype was seen more than once but under ten times. The chain carries TRBV7-2 and TRBJ1-1; maybe TRBD1 (5 bases). Per germline, CDR1 SGHTA and CDR2 FQGNSA. V lost 1 base and J lost 7, with 10 bases in between. This CDR3 is 13 amino acids long. CDR3 coding DNA: TGTGCCAGCAGCTTAGTCGGGGGAAATGAAGCTTTCTTT. This sequence encodes CASSLVGGNEAFF.

This clonotype has a handful of counts. The chain uses TRBV7-9 and TRBJ2-5; 15 bases match TRBD2. Germline lookup yields CDR1 SEHNR and CDR2 FQNEAQ (reference sequence). Losses at the gene ends were 4 bases for V and 2 bases for J; bases not matched to a gene: 14. CDR3 length: 20 residues. The chain's CDR3 is CASSWIGLAGGLGLQETQYF. The CDR3 DNA sequence: TGTGCCAGCAGCTGGATAGGACTAGCGGGAGGGTTGGGTCTTCAAGAGACCCAGTACTTC.

The chain joins TRBV30 to TRBJ1-2; tentative D call: TRBD1 (6 bases). The germline CDR1 and CDR2 sequences are GTSNPN and SVGIG (reference sequence). V was pared by 7 bases and J by 7 bases, with 25 bases between. This CDR3 has 15 amino acids. The CDR3 sequence is CAFLFRDKILAGYTF. CDR3 DNA sequence: TGTGCCTTCTTATTTCGGGACAAAATTCTGGCTGGCTACACCTTC.

There are a few counts of this clonotype. The chain has TRBV7-2 and TRBJ1-5; D not resolved. V was trimmed by 0 bases and J by 9 bases, leaving 9 bases between them. The CDR3 is made up of 13 amino acids. The germline V gene has CDR1 SGHTA and CDR2 FQGNSA. CDR3 nucleotide sequence: TGTGCCAGCAGCTTAGCTTTCGGAGCGCCCCAGCATTTT. As protein: CASSLAFGAPQHF.

The rearrangement uses TRBV4-3 and TRBJ1-2, with D tentatively TRBD1 (5 bases). Trimming removed 0 bases from V and 2 bases from J, with 10 bases in between. In germline, CDR1 is LGHNA, CDR2 YSLEER. The CDR3 spans 15 residues. CDR3 bases: TGCGCCAGCAGCCAAGATCGGGACCGCAACTATGGCTACACCTTC. It translates to CASSQDRDRNYGYTF.

CDR3 sequence: CASSMGGSTDTQYF. CDR3 sequence (DNA): TGTGCCAGTAGTATGGGCGGGAGCACAGATACGCAGTATTTT. The chain has TRBV19 and TRBJ2-3; possible D gene TRBD2, 5 bases. The CDR3 has 14 amino acids. Germline loops: CDR1 LNHDA, CDR2 SQIVND (reference sequence). Trimming left V 3 bases short and J 0 bases short, with 7 bases between.

This chain links TRBV7-2 with TRBJ2-1; D is ambiguous. The CDR3 length is 9 residues. The germline CDR1 and CDR2 sequences are SGHTA and FQGNSA. V was clipped by 11 bases and J by 9 bases, with 8 bases between them. CDR3: CALGREQFF. For the CDR3, the DNA is TGTGCCCTGGGCCGTGAGCAGTTCTTC.

The chain is built from TRBV7-4 and TRBJ2-7, with 7 bases identical to TRBD2. Germline CDR1 is SGHVT and CDR2 is SQSDAQ. Trimming took 1 base from V and 5 from J; bases not matched to a gene: 5. This CDR3 spans 14 amino acids. In nucleotides, the CDR3 is TGTGCCAGCAGCTTAGGACGGGAGGTTAACGAGCAGTACGTC. Translating it yields CASSLGREVNEQYV.

In its sample, this clonotype was seen a few times. V and J are TRBV28 and TRBJ1-1, with TRBD1 matching over 10 bases. CDR1 is MDHEN, CDR2 SYDVKM, per germline. There are 14 residues in the CDR3. The ends lost 7 bases at V and 7 bases at J; junction bases unmatched: 9. This chain's CDR3 is CASNGDRGLFEAFF. CDR3 nucleotides: TGTGCCAGCAACGGTGACAGGGGGCTCTTTGAAGCTTTCTTT.

The V gene is TRBV7-3, the J gene TRBJ1-1; possibly TRBD1 for D (5 bases). The CDR3 is made up of 14 amino acids. Between the trimmed V and J ends, which lost 5 bases and 4 bases, there was a span of 14 bases. Germline-derived CDR1 and CDR2 are SGHTA and FQGTGA. The CDR3 region is CASSPGLGSTEAFF. CDR3 in DNA: TGTGCCAGCAGCCCAGGGTTGGGGAGCACTGAAGCTTTCTTT.

The chain links TRBV7-2 to TRBJ1-5, with D perhaps TRBD1 (5 bases). The germline V gene has CDR1 SGHTA and CDR2 FQGNSA. There are 15 residues in the CDR3. Deletions cut 5 bases from V and 0 bases from J, with 11 bases between. The CDR3 DNA reads TGTGCCAGCAGCCAAGGGACGGTTAGCAATCAGCCCCAGCATTTT. Translation: CASSQGTVSNQPQHF.